This is a list of T cell receptor beta chains from one sample in a study of identical twins. TCRdb used MiXCR to reprocess the 5' RACE reads, holding one entry per CDR3 protein. The repertoire has fewer than 250,000 distinct CDR3 sequences, 6% to 8.5% of them found once; the top ten carry around 5.4%. These data also featured in a second study, about yellow fever vaccine responses in identical twins.

Source material: CD8+ T cells sorted from blood. These receptors were collected from a young woman in good health. Each CDR3 is given with its conserved first and last residue. The order of the fields is V gene, D gene, clone size, J gene, CDR3 DNA, CDR3 protein. A D gene is named only where the DNA matches it firmly. The size of a clone is reported for some rows only, either as once, few or many, or as a class for expanded clones.

V gene: TRBV12-3/TRBV12-4
D gene: .
clone size: .
J gene: TRBJ2-1
CDR3 DNA: TGTGCCAGCAGTCCCCTAGGTGGTGCTACCTACAATGAGCAGTTCTTC
CDR3 protein: CASSPLGGATYNEQFF

V gene: TRBV27
D gene: .
clone size: few
J gene: TRBJ2-1
CDR3 DNA: TGTGCCAGCAGTTTATCCTCCCCCTACAATGAGCAGTTCTTC
CDR3 protein: CASSLSSPYNEQFF

V gene: TRBV7-8
D gene: TRBD2
clone size: few
J gene: TRBJ2-1
CDR3 DNA: TGTGCCAGCAGCTTAGATAGCGGGATAGGATACAATGAGCAGTTCTTC
CDR3 protein: CASSLDSGIGYNEQFF

V gene: TRBV6-1
D gene: TRBD2
clone size: few
J gene: TRBJ2-1
CDR3 DNA: TGTGCCAGCAGTCCGGGACTAGGGACCTACAATGAGCAGTTCTTC
CDR3 protein: CASSPGLGTYNEQFF

V gene: TRBV9
D gene: .
clone size: few
J gene: TRBJ2-5
CDR3 DNA: TGTGCCAGCAGCGTAGAGTTGGACGGGGAGACCCAGTACTTC
CDR3 protein: CASSVELDGETQYF

V gene: TRBV28
D gene: .
clone size: few
J gene: TRBJ2-4
CDR3 DNA: TGTGCCAGCAGTTTACAGGGTCCAAACATTCAGTACTTC
CDR3 protein: CASSLQGPNIQYF

V gene: TRBV9
D gene: TRBD1
clone size: many
J gene: TRBJ1-3
CDR3 DNA: TGTGCCAGCAGCGTAGAGGGGGCAACTGGAAACACCATATATTTT
CDR3 protein: CASSVEGATGNTIYF

V gene: TRBV2
D gene: .
clone size: few
J gene: TRBJ1-2
CDR3 DNA: TGTGCCAGCAGTGAAGGGCCATATGGCTACACCTTC
CDR3 protein: CASSEGPYGYTF

V gene: TRBV18
D gene: .
clone size: few
J gene: TRBJ2-1
CDR3 DNA: TGTGCCAGCTCTATCGCCAATGAGCAGTTCTTC
CDR3 protein: CASSIANEQFF

V gene: TRBV6-1
D gene: .
clone size: few
J gene: TRBJ2-1
CDR3 DNA: TGTGCCACCGCCGGGATTAGCTCCTACAATGAGCAGTTCTTC
CDR3 protein: CATAGISSYNEQFF

V gene: TRBV29-1
D gene: .
clone size: .
J gene: TRBJ1-2
CDR3 DNA: TGCAGCGTCCGACAGGAGGCAAACTATGGCTACACCTTC
CDR3 protein: CSVRQEANYGYTF

V gene: TRBV7-8
D gene: .
clone size: few
J gene: TRBJ2-5
CDR3 DNA: TGTGCCAGCAGCCCCCCCGGGACCTACCAAGAGACCCAGTACTTC
CDR3 protein: CASSPPGTYQETQYF

V gene: TRBV12-3/TRBV12-4
D gene: TRBD1
clone size: few
J gene: TRBJ2-5
CDR3 DNA: TGTGCCAGCAGTAACGACAGGGTCCAAGAGACCCAGTACTTC
CDR3 protein: CASSNDRVQETQYF

V gene: TRBV11-1
D gene: TRBD2
clone size: few
J gene: TRBJ2-7
CDR3 DNA: TGTGCCAGCAACCCCCCCGGACTAGCGGGAGTATCAGCCTACGAGCAGTACTTC
CDR3 protein: CASNPPGLAGVSAYEQYF

V gene: TRBV27
D gene: .
clone size: few
J gene: TRBJ2-1
CDR3 DNA: TGTGCCAGCAGTTTGCAGGACCCGACCTACAATGAGCAGTTCTTC
CDR3 protein: CASSLQDPTYNEQFF

V gene: TRBV20-1
D gene: TRBD2
clone size: many
J gene: TRBJ2-3
CDR3 DNA: TGCAGTGCTAGTTCGCGGGAGGGCCCCGATACGCAGTATTTT
CDR3 protein: CSASSREGPDTQYF

V gene: TRBV12-3/TRBV12-4
D gene: TRBD1
clone size: many
J gene: TRBJ2-1
CDR3 DNA: TGTGCCAGCAGGCGGACAGGGAGTTCTTACAATGAGCAGTTCTTC
CDR3 protein: CASRRTGSSYNEQFF

V gene: TRBV29-1
D gene: .
clone size: few
J gene: TRBJ2-1
CDR3 DNA: TGCAGCGGTGTAGGCGGGGGACAATCCTACAATGAGCAGTTCTTC
CDR3 protein: CSGVGGGQSYNEQFF

V gene: TRBV2
D gene: .
clone size: few
J gene: TRBJ2-5
CDR3 DNA: TGTGCCAGCAGTGAAAGGTTGGGGAGTTCTAAAGAGACCCAGTACTTC
CDR3 protein: CASSERLGSSKETQYF

V gene: TRBV29-1
D gene: .
clone size: many
J gene: TRBJ2-1
CDR3 DNA: TGCAGCGTTGAGGGGTCGAGCAGTTACAATGAGCAGTTCTTC
CDR3 protein: CSVEGSSSYNEQFF

V gene: TRBV7-2
D gene: .
clone size: few
J gene: TRBJ2-5
CDR3 DNA: TGTGCCAGCAGCTTAGATGAAGACTATCAAGAGACCCAGTACTTC
CDR3 protein: CASSLDEDYQETQYF

V gene: TRBV12-3/TRBV12-4
D gene: .
clone size: few
J gene: TRBJ1-2
CDR3 DNA: TGTGCCAGCAGTTTTCCCGGGGGTTATGGCTACACCTTC
CDR3 protein: CASSFPGGYGYTF

V gene: TRBV25-1
D gene: .
clone size: few
J gene: TRBJ2-7
CDR3 DNA: TGTGCCAGCAGTCAAGAGGTGGGTCTGGGATACGAGCAGTACTTC
CDR3 protein: CASSQEVGLGYEQYF

V gene: TRBV27
D gene: .
clone size: .
J gene: TRBJ2-7
CDR3 DNA: TGTGCCAGCAGTTTATCTGGCAGGGTGTGGGAGCAGTACTTC
CDR3 protein: CASSLSGRVWEQYF

V gene: TRBV6-5
D gene: .
clone size: .
J gene: TRBJ2-2
CDR3 DNA: TGTGCCAGCAGTTATGGGGGGGGGGCCGACACCGGGGAGCTGTTTTTT
CDR3 protein: CASSYGGGADTGELFF

V gene: TRBV2
D gene: .
clone size: many
J gene: TRBJ2-1
CDR3 DNA: TGTGCCAGCAGTGAAGGACTTAGCTCATCCTACAATGAGCAGTTCTTC
CDR3 protein: CASSEGLSSSYNEQFF

V gene: TRBV5-4
D gene: .
clone size: many
J gene: TRBJ1-1
CDR3 DNA: TGTGCCAGCAGCTTCGTGAACACTGAAGCTTTCTTT
CDR3 protein: CASSFVNTEAFF

V gene: TRBV18
D gene: .
clone size: many
J gene: TRBJ2-1
CDR3 DNA: TGTGCCAGCTCGCCTCGGGGGGCGAGCTCCTACAATGAGCAGTTCTTC
CDR3 protein: CASSPRGASSYNEQFF

V gene: TRBV4-1
D gene: .
clone size: few
J gene: TRBJ2-5
CDR3 DNA: TGCGCCAGCAGCCAAGGGCTCCCCCAGGGTCCACAAGAGACCCAGTACTTC
CDR3 protein: CASSQGLPQGPQETQYF

V gene: TRBV4-1
D gene: .
clone size: .
J gene: TRBJ1-6
CDR3 DNA: TGCGCCAGCAGCCAGGGCGGCGGGGGTTCACCCCTCCACTTT
CDR3 protein: CASSQGGGGSPLHF

V gene: TRBV2
D gene: TRBD2
clone size: many
J gene: TRBJ2-7
CDR3 DNA: TGTGCCAGCAGCGAAAGCGGGAGTTGGTCCTACGAGCAGTACTTC
CDR3 protein: CASSESGSWSYEQYF

V gene: TRBV11-2
D gene: TRBD2
clone size: .
J gene: TRBJ2-1
CDR3 DNA: TGTGCCAGCAGCCCAGGACTAGCGGGGTTGTGGGGCTACAATGAGCAGTTCTTC
CDR3 protein: CASSPGLAGLWGYNEQFF

V gene: TRBV5-1
D gene: .
clone size: many
J gene: TRBJ1-1
CDR3 DNA: TGCGCCAGCAGCTTGGATGCAGGACTGAACACTGAAGCTTTCTTT
CDR3 protein: CASSLDAGLNTEAFF

V gene: TRBV28
D gene: TRBD2
clone size: few
J gene: TRBJ2-7
CDR3 DNA: TGTGCCAGCAGTTTATATAGGACTAGCGGTCGCTCCTACGAGCAGTACTTC
CDR3 protein: CASSLYRTSGRSYEQYF

V gene: TRBV7-9
D gene: .
clone size: .
J gene: TRBJ2-1
CDR3 DNA: TGTGCCAGCAGCTTCGGGGCATACAATGAGCAGTTCTTC
CDR3 protein: CASSFGAYNEQFF

V gene: TRBV10-2
D gene: .
clone size: few
J gene: TRBJ2-1
CDR3 DNA: TGCGCCAGCAGTGAGTGGCGTGCCAATGAGCAGTTCTTC
CDR3 protein: CASSEWRANEQFF

V gene: TRBV2
D gene: TRBD2
clone size: .
J gene: TRBJ2-7
CDR3 DNA: TGTGCCAGCAGTGAAGGTTATAGCGGGACCACGAACTCCTACGAGCAGTACTTC
CDR3 protein: CASSEGYSGTTNSYEQYF